This T cell receptor (beta chain) appears in the sequencing data of a study of blood T cell repertoires in COVID-19. Across the study: Material from acute and convalescent COVID-19 was sourced from the United States, Italy and Spain. PBMCs, B-cell-depleted T cells, or T cells were the source of the cDNA or gDNA that made up the material.

Per the study methods: Nucleated cell number was recorded as an estimate derived from reference gene primer amplification. The method was immunoSEQ multiplex PCR; TCRdb's version includes in-frame clones alone and lacks a portion of them. V, J and clone size are those of that table, while D and trimming were read from the DNA. The table records just under 85,000 clones, around 88% of them present only once. CDR1 and CDR2 (germline): MNHEY, SVGAGI. This CDR3 has 14 amino acids. The V and J ends lost 4 bases and 6 bases, in that order; junction bases with no gene match: 7. Sequenced sample: peripheral blood. The chain links TRBV6-5 to TRBJ2-7; 9 bases are a match to TRBD2. The clonotype originates from a woman aged 60-75 years with acute or convalescent COVID-19. The CDR3 spells CASSSDSGRGEQYF. The CDR3 DNA reads as TGTGCCAGCAGTTCGGATAGCGGGAGAGGCGAGCAGTACTTC.